A single sample gave rise to the 3 T cell receptor beta chains below, sequenced in a study of beta chain features in type 1 diabetes. Sequencing targeted expressed TCRB transcripts, as all isolated RNA had been reverse transcribed. Measured with immunoSEQ multiplex PCR; TCRdb has only the in-frame clones, and not every one. Of 200,000 to 250,000 clones detected, 13% to 15% appear once; the ten largest clones hold approximately 0.024%. Sequencing was done on a sample of naive CD4+ T cells from blood. These receptors were taken from a woman between 40 and 55 years old in good health.

This clone was recorded a few times. J is TRBJ2-1 and V is TRBV5-4, with 8 bases matching TRBD2. V shed 6 bases and J 6 bases; nucleotides not matched to a gene: 11. This CDR3 has 15 amino acids. The germline V gene encodes CDR1 SGHNT and CDR2 YYREEE (reference sequence). For the CDR3, the DNA is TGTGCCAGCACCCACCGAGCGGGGGCTCTCAATGAGCAGTTCTTC. Amino acid sequence: CASTHRAGALNEQFF.

V usage is TRBV2 and J usage is TRBJ2-7; 9 nucleotides line up with TRBD1. The CDR3 has 15 amino acids. Germline CDR1 reads SNHLY; CDR2 reads FYNNEI. Losses at the gene ends were 3 bases for V and 5 bases for J; bases not matched to a gene: 8. CDR3 sequence reads: CASSDGTGPPNEQYF. For the CDR3, the DNA is TGTGCCAGCAGTGACGGGACAGGGCCTCCTAACGAGCAGTACTTC.

This clone was found a few times. The genes are TRBV5-4 and TRBJ2-2, with D unclear. There are 12 residues in the CDR3. Trimming left V 0 bases short and J 7 bases short, with 4 bases between. Per germline, CDR1 SGHNT and CDR2 YYREEE (reference sequence). CDR3 bases: TGTGCCAGCAGCTTGGCCTTCGGGGAGCTGTTTTTT. As protein: CASSLAFGELFF.